Reported below is one TCR beta chain. As yet, its antigen is unknown. This sample was included in a study of T-cell reconstitution after alpha-beta-depleted transplantation in children. The TCRbeta library was prepared with unique molecular identifiers. TCRdb reprocessed the PCR reads with MiXCR, giving one entry per CDR3 protein. The sample has 540,000 or so distinct CDR3 sequences; about 23% are singletons. This CDR3 has 16 amino acids. Between the trimmed V and J ends, which lost 5 bases and 2 bases, there was a span of 17 bases. Germline-derived CDR1 and CDR2 are SGHRS and YFSETQ. Overall study findings and caveats: The origin of high day-60 TCRbeta diversity in some patients lay in surviving recipient T cells and thymic progenitors. Several hundred expanded graft clones reportedly supplied alpha-beta T cells about two months after transplant. T-cell numbers and diversity one year post-transplant derived largely from freshly generated T cells.

This material consisted of PBMCs, mostly from graft donor cells, taken 360 days after TCRalphabeta/CD19-depleted stem cell transplant. This TCR came from a boy less than two years old who had a stem cell transplant for acute myeloid leukemia, so the T cells may come from the graft donor. The V and J genes are TRBV5-1 and TRBJ2-1, with TRBD1 as a possible D gene (6 bases). DNA of the CDR3: TGCGCCAGCAGTGCCAGGGGCCCCAAACCCTACAATGAGCAGTTCTTC. It is translated as CASSARGPKPYNEQFF. Combining the CDR3 with reference TRBV5-1 and TRBJ2-1 gives the whole variable domain KAGVTQTPRYLIKTRGQQVTLSCSPISGHRSVSWYQQTPGQGLQFLFEYFSETQRNKGNFPGRFSGRQFSNSRSEMNVSTLELGDSALYLCASSARGPKPYNEQFFGPGTRLTVL.